Listed below are T cell receptor beta chains from one sample, sequenced in a study of blood T cell repertoires in COVID-19. The protocol was immunoSEQ multiplex PCR, while the TCRdb copy is restricted to in-frame clones and leaves out a portion. The sample includes over 200,000 clones, around 88% of them seen just once. The sample taken for sequencing was PBMCs or T cells enriched from blood (not recorded which). The receptors derive from a woman between 40 and 55 years old with acute COVID-19. Both conserved end residues are part of each CDR3. D genes are given only for firm matches. Expanded clones are given a class, and other clones once, few, many or no size at all.

TGCGCCAGCAGCTTAGCTCGGGACAGGGGAGGCACTGAAGCTTTCTTT,CASSLARDRGGTEAFF,TRBD1,-,TRBV5-1,TRBJ1-1
TGTGCCAGCAGCGGGGACGCAGGGGGGACAGATACGCAGTATTTT,CASSGDAGGTDTQYF,-,-,TRBV11-2,TRBJ2-3
TGTGCCAGTACCGGACAGCCAACTAATGAAAAACTGTTTTTT,CASTGQPTNEKLFF,-,-,TRBV19,TRBJ1-4
TGTGCCAGCAGGAGCAGGGTCGCTGAAGCTTTCTTT,CASRSRVAEAFF,-,once,TRBV6-5,TRBJ1-1
TGTGCCAGCAGCACCGGGACTAGCGGGGGGGCTGGGGATACGCAGTATTTT,CASSTGTSGGAGDTQYF,TRBD2,-,TRBV7-2,TRBJ2-3
TGTGCCAGTAGTATGGTAGGGGGTGGGAATTCACCCCTCCACTTT,CASSMVGGGNSPLHF,-,-,TRBV19,TRBJ1-6
TGCGCCAGCAGCCAAGAATTGGTAGCGGGGGGGCCGCATGAGCAGTTCTTC,CASSQELVAGGPHEQFF,TRBD2,-,TRBV4-3,TRBJ2-1
TGTGCCAGCCTTGCGGCCCAATCTGGGGCGGAGGGTGAGACCCAGTACTTC,CASLAAQSGAEGETQYF,-,once,TRBV27,TRBJ2-5
TGTGCCAGCAGCGGTAACCTGAACACTGAAGCTTTCTTT,CASSGNLNTEAFF,-,-,TRBV2,TRBJ1-1
TGTGCCAGCAGTTCGAACAGGGGTGGCTACACCTTC,CASSSNRGGYTF,TRBD1,-,TRBV7-2,TRBJ1-2
TGTGCCAGCAGCTTAGCGGCGGGGGCGAGGACTGAAGCTTTCTTT,CASSLAAGARTEAFF,-,-,TRBV7-2,TRBJ1-1
TGTGCCAGCAGTGACTGGGGGGGAGACAATGAGCAGTTCTTC,CASSDWGGDNEQFF,TRBD2,-,TRBV6-4,TRBJ2-1
TGTGCCAGCAGCTTTGGGACAGCCCAACCCTTTAACTATGGCTACACCTTC,CASSFGTAQPFNYGYTF,TRBD1,-,TRBV7-8,TRBJ1-2
TGTGCCAGCAGTCCGTTTGCCCAGGGGCAAGAGACCCAGTACTTC,CASSPFAQGQETQYF,-,-,TRBV28,TRBJ2-5
TGCGCCAGCAGTGAGTCCGACAGACGGGGCTACACCTTC,CASSESDRRGYTF,-,-,TRBV10-2,TRBJ1-2
TGTGCCACCAGTGATTTGCGGGGACAGGGTCGCACCGGGGAGCTGTTTTTT,CATSDLRGQGRTGELFF,TRBD1,-,TRBV24-1,TRBJ2-2
TGTGCCAGCAGGGGGCGGCAGGGTAATGAAAAACTGTTTTTT,CASRGRQGNEKLFF,-,-,TRBV6-5,TRBJ1-4
TGTGCCAGCAGCCCTCCCCGCGGGAGGGGCGGCACCGGGGAGCTGTTTTTT,CASSPPRGRGGTGELFF,TRBD2,-,TRBV7-2,TRBJ2-2
TGCGCCAGCAGCCCGGGAATCGGGCTCTCTGGAAACACCATATATTTT,CASSPGIGLSGNTIYF,-,-,TRBV4-1,TRBJ1-3
TGTGCCAGCAGTCCCGTGGGGCGGGGGGGCCGAGAGACCCAGTACTTC,CASSPVGRGGRETQYF,TRBD2,-,TRBV27,TRBJ2-5
TGTGCCAGCAGCTTATTCAGGTCCGGGGAGCTGTTTTTT,CASSLFRSGELFF,-,-,TRBV7-2,TRBJ2-2
TGCGCCAGCAGCCAAGATGGAGCGGGAGATACGCAGTATTTT,CASSQDGAGDTQYF,-,-,TRBV4-3,TRBJ2-3
TGCGCCAGCAGTGGACAGCACTCACCCCTCCACTTT,CASSGQHSPLHF,-,-,TRBV4-1,TRBJ1-6
TGTGCCAGCAGCCAAGCCCAGGAAAGCAATCAGCCCCAGCATTTT,CASSQAQESNQPQHF,-,-,TRBV4-2,TRBJ1-5
TGTGCCAGCAGTAGAGCGGGGCTCCAAGGCGATGAGCAGTTCTTC,CASSRAGLQGDEQFF,TRBD2,-,TRBV5-4,TRBJ2-1
TGTGCCATCAGTGAGCGCTCTGGCGGAAGGGGAACTGAAGCTTTCTTT,CAISERSGGRGTEAFF,-,-,TRBV10-3,TRBJ1-1
TGTGCCAGCAGATCGACAGGGCCGCATGAAAAACTGTTTTTT,CASRSTGPHEKLFF,TRBD1,-,TRBV18,TRBJ1-4
TGTGCCAGCTCACCTGACAGGGGCAACACTGAAGCTTTCTTT,CASSPDRGNTEAFF,TRBD1,-,TRBV18,TRBJ1-1
TGTGCCAGCAGCCGACAGGGGTGGAACACTGAAGCTTTCTTT,CASSRQGWNTEAFF,TRBD1,few,TRBV14,TRBJ1-1
TGTGCCAGCTCACCTCTAGCGGGGGACACAGATACGCAGTATTTT,CASSPLAGDTDTQYF,TRBD2,-,TRBV18,TRBJ2-3
TGCGCCAGCAGCCAAGATTCGGAGGGACAGGGGTCCACCGGGGAGCTGTTTTTT,CASSQDSEGQGSTGELFF,TRBD1,-,TRBV4-1,TRBJ2-2